These 5 T cell receptor beta chains were sequenced from one sample in a study of CD8 T cells in ankylosing spondylitis. Whole-study findings and limits: Seemingly characteristic of ankylosing spondylitis blood was a TCR beta motif consisting of about 8 highly homologous variants.

No antigens are known for them. From the 5' RACE reads, TCRdb called clonotypes with MiXCR, one entry per CDR3 protein. The repertoire holds over 700,000 distinct CDR3 sequences, about 20% seen once, with under 20% in the top ten. Sequencing was done on a sample of blood, either unsorted or a sorted T cell fraction (not recorded which). The receptors here all came from a male donor with ankylosing spondylitis.

The rearrangement joins TRBV6-1 to TRBJ1-6; 8 bases align to TRBD1. This CDR3 contains 14 residues. Germline V CDR1 and CDR2: MNHNS, SASEGT. V trimming: 4 bases; J trimming: 8 bases; junction bases outside the gene matches: 4. Written as DNA, the CDR3 is TGTGCCAGCAGTGGGACAGGGCGGGATTCACCCCTCCACTTT. Translation gives CASSGTGRDSPLHF.

This clonotype was seen more than once but under ten times. The rearrangement links TRBV11-1 to TRBJ2-7; the match to TRBD1 covers 10 bases. CDR3 size: 18 residues. Trimming removed 3 bases from V and 2 bases from J; junction bases left unmatched: 13. Germline lookup yields CDR1 SGHAT and CDR2 FQDESV (reference sequence). CDR3 amino acids: CASSFPQLGQGPPYEQYF. DNA for the CDR3: TGTGCCAGCAGCTTTCCCCAATTGGGACAGGGGCCTCCCTACGAGCAGTACTTC. The complete variable domain, with remaining parts taken from reference TRBV11-1 and TRBJ2-7, reads EAEVAQSPRYKITEKSQAVAFWCDPISGHATLYWYRQILGQGPELLVQFQDESVVDDSQLPKDRFSAERLKGVDSTLKIQPAELGDSAMYLCASSFPQLGQGPPYEQYFGPGTRLTVT.

The rearrangement joins TRBV6-2 or TRBV6-3 to TRBJ2-3; tentatively, D is TRBD1 (5 bases). In germline, CDR1 is MNHEY, CDR2 SVGEGT. The CDR3 spans 14 residues. Trimming removed 2 bases from V and 5 bases from J, with 11 bases in between. DNA of the CDR3: TGTGCCAGCAGTTACGAGACAGAGATAGATACGCAGTATTTT. This gives the protein CASSYETEIDTQYF.

The CDR3 region has the DNA TGTGCCAGCAGGTCACCGGGACAGTTCTATGGCTACACCTTC. Protein: CASRSPGQFYGYTF. The rearrangement joins TRBV12-3 or TRBV12-4 to TRBJ1-2, with 7 bases fitting TRBD1. J gave up 4 bases and V 6 bases, and 8 bases lay outside the gene matches. This CDR3 spans 14 amino acids.

This clonotype came up a few times. The chain carries TRBV20-1 and TRBJ2-1; 7 bases line up with TRBD1. The CDR3 covers 19 residues. CDR1 is DFQATT and CDR2 is SNEGSKA in the germline V gene (reference sequence). Germline trimming cut 2 bases from V and 1 base from J; bases unmatched to any gene: 17. CDR3 in DNA: TGCAGTGCTAGACACCAACCAAAAAGGACAGGCCAGTCCTACAATGAGCAGTTCTTC. Translated: CSARHQPKRTGQSYNEQFF.